The next 23 T cell receptor beta chains were all read from a single sample in a study of a mutant IDH1 vaccine in newly diagnosed glioma. These receptors are not linked to any known antigen. Measured with immunoSEQ multiplex PCR; TCRdb has only the in-frame clones, and not every one. The repertoire consists of around 76,000 clones, with approximately 85% occurring once and the leading ten covering roughly 0.81%. Time point here: week 23, last vaccination. Vaccine doses each comprised 300 ug of mutant IDH1 20-mer peptide, with topical imiquimod. This specimen consisted of PBMCs, obtained from a glioma patient whose treatment included an IDH1 peptide vaccine. These receptors came from a woman between 45 and 65 years old with glioma.

The V call is TRBV4-1, the J call TRBJ1-6; the D gene is possibly TRBD1 (5 bases). V was clipped by 4 bases and J by 7 bases, with 17 bases between them. Germline V lookup: CDR1 MGHRA, CDR2 YSYEKL. CDR3 length: 16 residues. CDR3 residues: CASSRTGPGDNSPLHF. The CDR3 bases are TGCGCCAGCAGCCGGACCGGGCCTGGGGACAATTCACCCCTCCACTTT.

This rearrangement joins TRBV5-1 to TRBJ2-1, with a weak D call TRBD2 (6 bases). Trimming took off 0 bases at V and 1 base at J, with 17 bases between the two ends. CDR1 is SGHRS, CDR2 YFSETQ, per germline. The CDR3 sequence is 18 residues long. For the CDR3, the DNA is TGCGCCAGCAGCTTGGTCCGGGGTAGCGGACTTTCCTACAATGAGCAGTTCTTC. It yields the protein CASSLVRGSGLSYNEQFF.

In DNA, the CDR3 is TGTGCCAGCAGCACAGGGCCGGCCGAAGCTTTCTTT. It codes for CASSTGPAEAFF. The J gene is TRBJ1-1, the V gene TRBV28, with D perhaps matching TRBD1 (6 bases). Germline V gene sequence: CDR1 MDHEN, CDR2 SYDVKM. The CDR3 has 12 amino acids. Trimming took off 6 bases at V and 8 bases at J, with 13 bases between the two ends. The full variable domain, in which reference TRBV28 and TRBJ1-1 provide the parts outside the CDR3, is DVKVTQSSRYLVKRTGEKVFLECVQDMDHENMFWYRQDPGLGLRLIYFSYDVKMKEKGDIPEGYSVSREKKERFSLILESASTNQTSMYLCASSTGPAEAFFGQGTRLTVV.

The genes are TRBV28 and TRBJ1-2, with D unclear. V was shortened by 6 bases and J by 6 bases, with 5 bases between the two germline ends. The CDR3 length is 10 residues. Germline V gene lookup returns CDR1 MDHEN and CDR2 SYDVKM. The CDR3 nucleotides read TGTGCCAGCAGAGGCAATGGCTACACCTTC. Its translation: CASRGNGYTF.

This clone was recorded once. V and J are TRBV9 and TRBJ2-5; a weak D match, TRBD2 (6 bases). The germline V gene has CDR1 SGDLS and CDR2 YYNGEE. V lost 0 bases to trimming and J lost 5 bases, with 8 bases between them. The CDR3 totals 13 residues. The CDR3 DNA sequence: TGTGCCAGCAGCGTAGATGGGGGGGAGACCCAGTACTTC. It yields the protein CASSVDGGETQYF.

This clone came up once. The same CDR3 can be traced to other DNA sequences in this sample. The chain carries TRBV18 and TRBJ2-7, with 11 bases matching TRBD1. With 3 bases clipped from V and 3 bases from J, the junction kept 1 base outside the gene matches. The CDR3 has 14 amino acids. CDR1 and CDR2 (germline): KGHSH, LQKENI. CDR3 amino acids: CASSPGTGGYEQYF. In DNA, the CDR3 is TGTGCCAGCTCACCGGGGACAGGGGGCTACGAGCAGTACTTC.

As regards this clone: The same CDR3 also results from other DNA sequences found in this sample. CDR3: CASSLALAGGNEQFF. In DNA, the CDR3 is TGCGCCAGCAGCTTGGCACTAGCGGGAGGCAATGAGCAGTTCTTC. The chain carries TRBV5-1 and TRBJ2-1; 12 bases are shared with TRBD2. Germline V gene data show CDR1 as SGHRS and CDR2 as YFSETQ. Unmatched junction bases numbered 1, after V lost 0 bases and J lost 6 bases. This CDR3 has 15 amino acids.

The rearrangement joins TRBV7-2 to TRBJ1-1; unclear D gene. The V end lost 0 bases, the J end lost 7 bases, and 6 bases lay between the germline ends. The CDR3 totals 12 residues. Germline V gene sequence: CDR1 SGHTA, CDR2 FQGNSA. The CDR3 DNA reads TGTGCCAGCAGCTTAGCCAGCAATGAAGCTTTCTTT. It codes for CASSLASNEAFF.

The V gene is TRBV27, the J gene TRBJ2-7, with 11 bases fitting TRBD1. Per germline, CDR1 MNHEY and CDR2 SMNVEV (reference sequence). Germline trimming cut 5 bases from V and 0 bases from J; bases unmatched to any gene: 3. The length of the CDR3 is 15 residues. In DNA form, the CDR3 reads TGTGCCAGCAGTGGACAGGGGGCCGCCTCCTACGAGCAGTACTTC. Translating gives CASSGQGAASYEQYF.

The rearrangement links TRBV4-1 to TRBJ2-7; D call uncertain. The germline CDR1 and CDR2 sequences are MGHRA and YSYEKL. The CDR3 loop spans 15 amino acids. V was clipped by 0 bases and J by 2 bases, with 11 bases between them. The chain's CDR3 is CASSQDTHVAYEQYF. The CDR3 region has the DNA TGCGCCAGCAGCCAAGATACCCACGTAGCCTACGAGCAGTACTTC.

This clone has a single count. V is TRBV28 and J is TRBJ1-5; no firm D call. CDR1 and CDR2 (germline): MDHEN, SYDVKM. The CDR3 has 11 amino acids. Trimming cost V 8 bases and J 2 bases, with 4 bases left between them. The CDR3 coding sequence is TGTGCCAGCGGCCGCAATCAGCCCCAGCATTTT. Protein: CASGRNQPQHF.

The rearrangement uses TRBV5-1 and TRBJ2-3; TRBD2 aligns across 10 bases. V lost 4 bases and J lost 0; bases outside the gene matches: 5. The CDR3 runs to 16 residues. Looked up from germline, CDR1 is SGHRS and CDR2 is YFSETQ. The CDR3, as DNA: TGCGCCAGCAGCACCGGGACTAGCGAGAGCACAGATACGCAGTATTTT. Its translation: CASSTGTSESTDTQYF.

The chain joins TRBV27 to TRBJ2-2; 7 bases align to TRBD1. Trimming at V came to 10 bases and at J to 6 bases, leaving 2 bases not matched to a gene. Germline lookup yields CDR1 MNHEY and CDR2 SMNVEV (reference sequence). The CDR3 is 11 amino acids. This CDR3 reads CAIGTAGELFF. The DNA for the CDR3 is TGTGCCATCGGGACAGCCGGGGAGCTGTTTTTT.

This clone was observed a single time. V is TRBV5-4 and J is TRBJ2-5; D uncertain. The J call is doubtful: the DNA matches TRBJ2-7 better. CDR3 length: 14 amino acids. Germline V CDR1 and CDR2: SGHNT, YYREEE (reference sequence). The CDR3 sequence is CASSPTGSSYEQYF. CDR3 DNA sequence: TGTGCCAGCAGCCCGACTGGTAGCTCCTACGAGCAGTACTTC.

The chain has TRBV11-2 and TRBJ1-4; TRBD1 aligns across 7 bases. Germline V gives CDR1 SGHAT, CDR2 FQNNGV. The CDR3 sequence is 13 residues long. V shed 5 bases and J 14 bases; nucleotides not matched to a gene: 11. In DNA form, the CDR3 reads TGTGCCAGCAGCCAGGGGGAAGAGCGAAATCTGTTTTTT. Amino acids: CASSQGEERNLFF.

This clone was counted only a few times. This sequence joins TRBV19 and TRBJ1-5; possibly TRBD1 for D (5 bases). This CDR3 region has 13 residues. The V gene's germline CDR1 is LNHDA and CDR2 SQIVND (reference sequence). V lost 3 bases to trimming and J lost 6 bases, with 9 bases between them. CDR3 amino acids: CASSISGPQPQHF. CDR3 nucleotide sequence: TGTGCCAGTAGTATCTCGGGACCTCAGCCCCAGCATTTT.

This clone has a single count. The chain couples TRBV13 to TRBJ2-5, with no clear D. Trimming shortened V by 8 bases and J by 1 base, and 8 bases separated the two germline ends. CDR3 length: 12 residues. Germline V gene sequence: CDR1 PRHDT, CDR2 FYEKMQ (reference sequence). CDR3 in DNA: TGTGCCAGCGGAAGGAGCCAAGAGACCCAGTACTTC. This codes for CASGRSQETQYF.

This chain uses TRBV28 with TRBJ2-2; D is ambiguous. Germline loops: CDR1 MDHEN, CDR2 SYDVKM. This CDR3 region has 14 residues. Trimming shortened V by 6 bases and J by 2 bases, and 10 bases separated the two germline ends. The CDR3 sequence: CASSRPLNTGELFF. CDR3 nucleotide sequence: TGTGCCAGCAGCCGTCCCTTAAACACCGGGGAGCTGTTTTTT.

V is TRBV30 and J is TRBJ1-2, with D tentatively TRBD1 (5 bases). This CDR3 is 11 amino acids long. V was cut by 2 bases and J by 8 bases, with 9 bases left in between. Germline CDR1 and CDR2: GTSNPN and SVGIG (reference sequence). The chain's CDR3 is CAWSQGGGYTF. CDR3 DNA sequence: TGTGCCTGGAGTCAGGGAGGGGGCTACACCTTC.

The V and J genes are TRBV4-1 and TRBJ2-7; TRBD2 matches 16 bases. With V trimmed by 4 bases and J by 6 bases, 21 bases remained unmatched. Per the germline V gene, CDR1 is MGHRA and CDR2 is YSYEKL. The CDR3 is made up of 21 amino acids. The CDR3 nucleotides are TGCGCCAGCAGCCTGACACGGGACAGGGGGCCTGGGACTAGCGGGAGGGGCGAGCAGTACTTC. Protein: CASSLTRDRGPGTSGRGEQYF.

The chain has TRBV19 and TRBJ1-2; D gene ambiguous. This CDR3 has 13 residues. Germline CDR1 LNHDA, CDR2 SQIVND (reference sequence). V lost 10 bases and J lost 2, with 14 bases in between. The CDR3 region is CATQPTGNYGYTF. The CDR3 bases are TGTGCCACCCAACCCACGGGAAACTATGGCTACACCTTC.

Only a few counts were recorded for this clone. This rearrangement joins TRBV19 to TRBJ1-5; TRBD1 matches at 9 bases. The germline gives CDR1 LNHDA, CDR2 SQIVND (reference sequence). This CDR3 region has 13 residues. With 7 bases clipped from V and 6 bases from J, the junction kept 4 bases outside the gene matches. CDR3 in amino acids: CASMDRGVQPQHF. The CDR3 DNA follows: TGTGCCAGTATGGACAGGGGTGTTCAGCCCCAGCATTTT.

The chain links TRBV11-1 to TRBJ2-1; D unclear. Trimming took off 5 bases at V and 9 bases at J, with 8 bases between the two ends. The CDR3 totals 11 residues. The germline V gene encodes CDR1 SGHAT and CDR2 FQDESV (reference sequence). The CDR3 DNA sequence: TGTGCCAGCAGCCGAACGCCTGAGCAGTTCTTC. Its protein product is CASSRTPEQFF. The full variable domain, rest sourced from reference TRBV11-1 and TRBJ2-1, is EAEVAQSPRYKITEKSQAVAFWCDPISGHATLYWYRQILGQGPELLVQFQDESVVDDSQLPKDRFSAERLKGVDSTLKIQPAELGDSAMYLCASSRTPEQFFGPGTRLTVL.